The following is a T cell receptor beta chain sequence with its context. The sample is drawn from a study of blood T cell repertoires in COVID-19. Study-wide context: PBMCs, B-cell-depleted T cells, or T cells were the source of the cDNA or gDNA that made up the material.

TCRdb's copy holds only in-frame clones and misses some; the assay was immunoSEQ multiplex PCR. The table shows about 94,000 clones, with roughly 80% occurring only once. Per germline, CDR1 MDHEN and CDR2 SYDVKM. This CDR3 comprises 16 residues. The ends were cut back, 3 bases at V and 0 bases at J, with 12 bases in the middle. The TCR sequence derives from a human donor in a cohort sampled during active COVID-19. This chain uses TRBV28 with TRBJ1-5, with D unresolved. The specimen sequenced was peripheral blood. CDR3 sequence: CASSLRGSYSNQPQHF. The CDR3, as DNA: TGTGCCAGCAGTTTGAGAGGTTCATATAGCAATCAGCCCCAGCATTTT.